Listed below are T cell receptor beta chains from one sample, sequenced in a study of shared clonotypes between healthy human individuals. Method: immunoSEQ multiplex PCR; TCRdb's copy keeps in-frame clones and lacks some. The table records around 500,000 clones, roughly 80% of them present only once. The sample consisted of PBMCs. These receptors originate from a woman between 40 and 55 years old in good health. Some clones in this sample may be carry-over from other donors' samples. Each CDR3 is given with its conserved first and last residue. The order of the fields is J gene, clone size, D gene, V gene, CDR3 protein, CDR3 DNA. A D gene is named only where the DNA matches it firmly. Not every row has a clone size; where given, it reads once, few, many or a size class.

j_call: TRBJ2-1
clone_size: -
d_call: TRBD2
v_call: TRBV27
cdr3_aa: CASSPSGLTYNEQFF
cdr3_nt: TGTGCCAGCAGTCCCTCGGGACTAACCTACAATGAGCAGTTCTTC

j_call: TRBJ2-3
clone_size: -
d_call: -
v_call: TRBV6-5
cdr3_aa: CASSPSARGVDTQYF
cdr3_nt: TGTGCCAGCAGTCCATCGGCCAGGGGAGTAGATACGCAGTATTTT

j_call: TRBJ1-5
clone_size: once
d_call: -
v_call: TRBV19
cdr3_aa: CASTQGGQGEQPQHF
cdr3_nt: TGTGCCAGTACTCAAGGAGGGCAGGGTGAACAGCCCCAGCATTTT

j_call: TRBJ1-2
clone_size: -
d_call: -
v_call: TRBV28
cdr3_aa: CASSFLGSAFNYGYTF
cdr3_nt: TGTGCCAGCAGTTTTTTGGGGAGTGCTTTTAACTATGGCTACACCTTC

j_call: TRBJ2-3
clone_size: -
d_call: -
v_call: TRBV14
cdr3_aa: CASSQKRKATDTQYF
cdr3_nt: TGTGCCAGCAGCCAAAAGCGGAAAGCAACAGATACGCAGTATTTT

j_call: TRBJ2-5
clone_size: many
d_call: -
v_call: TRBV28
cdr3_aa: CASSLRLGETQYF
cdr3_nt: TGTGCCAGCAGTTTGCGACTAGGAGAGACCCAGTACTTC

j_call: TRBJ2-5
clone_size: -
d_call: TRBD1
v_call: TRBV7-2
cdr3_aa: CASSFPDREETQYF
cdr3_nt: TGTGCCAGCAGCTTCCCGGACAGGGAAGAGACCCAGTACTTC

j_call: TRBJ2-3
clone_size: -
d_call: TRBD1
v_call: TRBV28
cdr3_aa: CASRTGADTQYF
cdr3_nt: TGTGCCAGCAGGACAGGGGCAGATACGCAGTATTTT

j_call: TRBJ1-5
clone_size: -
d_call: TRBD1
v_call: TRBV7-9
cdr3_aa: CASSSTGGGQPQHF
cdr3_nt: TGTGCCAGCAGCTCCACAGGGGGCGGTCAGCCCCAGCATTTT

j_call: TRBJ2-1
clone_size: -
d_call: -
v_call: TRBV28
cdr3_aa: CASTSSVSSYNEQFF
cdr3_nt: TGTGCCAGCACCAGTAGCGTATCATCCTACAATGAGCAGTTCTTC

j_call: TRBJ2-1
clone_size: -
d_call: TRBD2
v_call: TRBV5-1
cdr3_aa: CASSLGLADGNEQFF
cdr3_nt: TGCGCCAGCAGCTTGGGGCTAGCGGATGGGAATGAGCAGTTCTTC

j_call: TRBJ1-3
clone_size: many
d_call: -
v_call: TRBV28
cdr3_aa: CASCDTSGNTIYF
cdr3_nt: TGTGCCAGCTGTGACACCTCTGGAAACACCATATATTTT

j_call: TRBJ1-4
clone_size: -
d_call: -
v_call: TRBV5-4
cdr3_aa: CASSPGRAELNEKLFF
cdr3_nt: TGTGCCAGCAGCCCGGGTCGGGCAGAGCTTAATGAAAAACTGTTTTTT

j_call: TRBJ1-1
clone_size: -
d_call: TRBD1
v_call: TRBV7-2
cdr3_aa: CASSLAAGGNTEAFF
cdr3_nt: TGTGCCAGCAGCTTAGCGGCAGGGGGCAATACTGAAGCTTTCTTT

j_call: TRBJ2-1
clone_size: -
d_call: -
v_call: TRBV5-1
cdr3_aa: CASSLDSGEQFF
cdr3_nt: TGCGCCAGCAGCTTGGATTCGGGTGAGCAGTTCTTC

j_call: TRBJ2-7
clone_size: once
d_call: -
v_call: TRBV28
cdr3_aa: CASSLERGVREQYF
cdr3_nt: TGTGCCAGCAGTTTAGAGAGGGGAGTGCGCGAGCAGTACTTC

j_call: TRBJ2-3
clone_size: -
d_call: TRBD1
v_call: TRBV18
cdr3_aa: CASSPDRGRDTQYF
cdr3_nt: TGTGCCAGCTCACCCGACAGGGGACGAGATACGCAGTATTTT

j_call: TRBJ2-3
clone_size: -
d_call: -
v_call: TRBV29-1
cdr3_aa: CSVARGSDTQYF
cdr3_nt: TGCAGTGTGGCCCGAGGGTCAGATACGCAGTATTTT

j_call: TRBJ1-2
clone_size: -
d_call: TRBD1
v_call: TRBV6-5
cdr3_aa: CASSPDRDPYGYTF
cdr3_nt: TGTGCCAGCAGCCCGGACAGGGACCCCTATGGCTACACCTTC

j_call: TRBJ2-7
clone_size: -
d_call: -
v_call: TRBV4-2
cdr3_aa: CASSQGNYEQYF
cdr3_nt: TGTGCCAGCAGCCAAGGTAACTACGAGCAGTACTTC

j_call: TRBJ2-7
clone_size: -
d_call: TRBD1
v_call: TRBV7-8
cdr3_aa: CASSLRDRDPYEQYF
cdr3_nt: TGTGCCAGCAGCCTCCGGGACAGGGACCCCTACGAGCAGTACTTC

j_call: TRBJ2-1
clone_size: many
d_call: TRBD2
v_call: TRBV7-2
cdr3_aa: CASSLSTSGSYNEQFF
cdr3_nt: TGTGCCAGCAGCCTCTCGACTAGCGGGAGCTACAATGAGCAGTTCTTC

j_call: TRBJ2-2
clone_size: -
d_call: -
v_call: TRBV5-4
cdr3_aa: CASSLKTANTGELFF
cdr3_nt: TGTGCCAGCAGCTTGAAAACTGCGAACACCGGGGAGCTGTTTTTT

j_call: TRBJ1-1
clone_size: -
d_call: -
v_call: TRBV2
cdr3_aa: CASSVAEGNTEAFF
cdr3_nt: TGTGCCAGCAGTGTCGCCGAGGGGAACACTGAAGCTTTCTTT

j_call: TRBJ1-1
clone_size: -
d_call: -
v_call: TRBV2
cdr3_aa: CASSGDSREAFF
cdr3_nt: TGTGCCAGCAGTGGAGACAGTAGAGAAGCTTTCTTT

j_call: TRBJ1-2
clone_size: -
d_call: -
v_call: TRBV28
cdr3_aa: CASSWTLYGYTF
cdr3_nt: TGTGCCAGCAGTTGGACACTCTATGGCTACACCTTC

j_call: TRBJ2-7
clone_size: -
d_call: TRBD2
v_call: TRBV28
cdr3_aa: CASSGDIRTSGAYEQYF
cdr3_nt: TGTGCCAGCAGTGGGGACATACGGACTAGCGGGGCCTACGAGCAGTACTTC

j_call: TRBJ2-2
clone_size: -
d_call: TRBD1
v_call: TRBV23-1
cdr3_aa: CASIQTGTTNTGELFF
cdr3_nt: TGCGCCAGCATCCAGACAGGGACGACGAACACCGGGGAGCTGTTTTTT

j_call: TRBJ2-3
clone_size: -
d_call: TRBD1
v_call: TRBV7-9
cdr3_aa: CASSLRDSQRPSTDTQYF
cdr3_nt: TGTGCCAGCAGCTTAAGGGACAGTCAGAGACCTAGCACAGATACGCAGTATTTT

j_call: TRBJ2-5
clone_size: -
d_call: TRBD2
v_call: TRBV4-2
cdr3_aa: CASSQDQGGRAGETQYF
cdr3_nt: TGTGCCAGCAGCCAAGATCAGGGCGGGAGGGCCGGGGAGACCCAGTACTTC

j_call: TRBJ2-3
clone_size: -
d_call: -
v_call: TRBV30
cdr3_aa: CAWSVFHGDTQYF
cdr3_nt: TGTGCCTGGAGTGTATTCCACGGAGATACGCAGTATTTT

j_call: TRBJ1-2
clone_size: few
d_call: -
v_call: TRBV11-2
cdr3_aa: CASSSLRQALNYGYTF
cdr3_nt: TGTGCCAGCAGCTCATTAAGACAGGCATTGAACTATGGCTACACCTTC

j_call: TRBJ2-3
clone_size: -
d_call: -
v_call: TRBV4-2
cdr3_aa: CASSKGAASTDTQYF
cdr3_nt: TGTGCCAGCAGCAAGGGTGCAGCGTCCACAGATACGCAGTATTTT

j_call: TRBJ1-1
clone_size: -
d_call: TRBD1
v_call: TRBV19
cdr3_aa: CASNGQGSAEAFF
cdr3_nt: TGTGCCAGTAACGGACAGGGGAGCGCTGAAGCTTTCTTT

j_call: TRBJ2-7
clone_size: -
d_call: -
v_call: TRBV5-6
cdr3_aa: CASCPWTAQTVPYEQYF
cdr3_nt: TGTGCCAGCTGCCCTTGGACAGCCCAAACCGTACCCTACGAGCAGTACTTC

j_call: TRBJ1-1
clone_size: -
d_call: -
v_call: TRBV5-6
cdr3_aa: CASSELPGSDTEAFF
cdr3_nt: TGTGCCAGCAGCGAACTCCCAGGGTCGGACACTGAAGCTTTCTTT

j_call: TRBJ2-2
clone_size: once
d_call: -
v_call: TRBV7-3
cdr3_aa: CASRPAGGELFF
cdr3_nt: TGTGCCAGCAGACCCGCAGGCGGGGAGCTGTTTTTT

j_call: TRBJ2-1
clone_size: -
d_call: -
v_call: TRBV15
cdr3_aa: CATSRGGAAGDEQFF
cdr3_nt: TGTGCCACCAGCAGGGGGGGTGCGGCTGGCGATGAGCAGTTCTTC

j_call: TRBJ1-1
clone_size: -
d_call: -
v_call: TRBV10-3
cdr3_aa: CASSQGVFEAFF
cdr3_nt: TGTGCCAGCAGCCAAGGGGTTTTTGAAGCTTTCTTT

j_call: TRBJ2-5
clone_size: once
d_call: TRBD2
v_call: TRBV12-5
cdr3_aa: CASGIAGAETQYF
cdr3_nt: TGTGCTAGTGGCATAGCGGGAGCTGAGACCCAGTACTTC

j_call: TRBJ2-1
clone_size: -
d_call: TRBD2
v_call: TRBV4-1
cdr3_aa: CASSHQGLAGDEQFF
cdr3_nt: TGCGCCAGCAGCCACCAAGGACTAGCGGGCGATGAGCAGTTCTTC

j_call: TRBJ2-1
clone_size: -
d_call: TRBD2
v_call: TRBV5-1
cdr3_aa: CASSKGLAGYYNEQFF
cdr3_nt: TGCGCCAGCAGCAAGGGACTAGCGGGCTACTACAATGAGCAGTTCTTC

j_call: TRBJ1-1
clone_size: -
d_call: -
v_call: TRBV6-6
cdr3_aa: CASTNTVGGLNTEAFF
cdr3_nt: TGTGCCAGCACAAACACGGTGGGGGGGCTGAACACTGAAGCTTTCTTT

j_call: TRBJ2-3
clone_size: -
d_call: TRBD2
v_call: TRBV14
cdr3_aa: CASSQAFSGTDTQYF
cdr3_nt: TGTGCCAGCAGCCAAGCCTTTAGCGGGACAGATACGCAGTATTTT